Listed below are T cell receptor beta chains from one sample, sequenced in a study of CD8 T cells in ankylosing spondylitis. TCRdb redid the calling of the 5' RACE reads with MiXCR, one entry per CDR3 protein. This sample carries roughly 120,000 distinct CDR3 sequences, 12% to 15% of them seen once, and the ten largest clones take 2.5% to 3.5%. Sequencing was done on a sample of blood, either unsorted or a sorted T cell fraction (not recorded which). All receptors come from a female donor with ankylosing spondylitis or in good health (not recorded which). Both conserved end residues are part of each CDR3. D genes are given only for firm matches. Size values are once, few and many counts, or a class for expanded clones, and some rows have none.

d_gene	v_gene	j_gene	abundance	CDR3aa	CDR3nt
NA	TRBV7-2	TRBJ1-6	few	CASSVAGDSPLHF	TGTGCCAGCAGCGTCGCGGGGGATTCACCCCTCCACTTT
TRBD1	TRBV7-2	TRBJ1-1	many	CASSPYTGGTEAFF	TGTGCCAGCAGCCCTTATACAGGGGGCACTGAAGCTTTCTTT
NA	TRBV4-2	TRBJ1-2	NA	CASSQVEDGYTF	TGTGCCAGCAGCCAAGTGGAGGATGGCTACACCTTC
NA	TRBV12-3/TRBV12-4	TRBJ1-3	NA	CASSTDSRNTIYF	TGTGCCAGCAGCACGGACAGCCGGAACACCATATATTTT
NA	TRBV6-5	TRBJ2-7	NA	CASSYGIKQTRVPREQYF	TGTGCCAGCAGTTACGGTATCAAACAGACTAGGGTCCCTCGCGAGCAGTACTTC
NA	TRBV20-1	TRBJ2-3	NA	CSARDSTDYTDTQYF	TGCAGTGCTAGAGACTCAACTGATTACACAGATACGCAGTATTTT
NA	TRBV3-1	TRBJ2-5	few	CASSQEGGSKGETQYF	TGTGCCAGCAGCCAAGAAGGAGGGTCAAAAGGGGAGACCCAGTACTTC
TRBD1	TRBV29-1	TRBJ1-5	once	CSVKTGQENQPQHF	TGCAGCGTGAAAACGGGACAGGAAAATCAGCCCCAGCATTTT
TRBD2	TRBV4-2	TRBJ2-7	few	CASSQRRGGPYEQYF	TGTGCCAGCAGCCAAAGGCGGGGGGGCCCCTACGAGCAGTACTTC
TRBD1	TRBV7-9	TRBJ2-3	few	CASSLGKQGRDTQYF	TGTGCCAGCAGCTTAGGGAAACAGGGGCGAGATACGCAGTATTTT
NA	TRBV7-7	TRBJ2-3	many	CASSFGGLTDTQYF	TGTGCTAGCAGCTTTGGGGGGTTGACAGATACGCAGTATTTT
TRBD1	TRBV11-2	TRBJ1-1	NA	CASSPRTGKGTEAFF	TGTGCCAGCAGCCCCCGGACAGGGAAGGGCACTGAAGCTTTCTTT
TRBD1	TRBV12-3/TRBV12-4	TRBJ1-5	many	CASSLARGVGQPQHF	TGTGCCAGCAGTTTAGCCAGGGGGGTGGGTCAGCCCCAGCATTTT
NA	TRBV5-1	TRBJ2-3	NA	CASKGGGRVDTQYF	TGCGCCAGCAAGGGGGGGGGCCGCGTAGATACGCAGTATTTT
NA	TRBV2	TRBJ2-2	NA	CASSGGRVNTGELFF	TGTGCCAGCAGTGGGGGCAGGGTGAACACCGGGGAGCTGTTTTTT
TRBD2	TRBV5-1	TRBJ2-1	many	CASSLRTSGGLQFF	TGCGCCAGCAGCTTGCGGACTAGCGGGGGGCTTCAGTTCTTC
TRBD1	TRBV5-1	TRBJ2-1	many	CASSLQGTYNEQFF	TGCGCCAGCAGCTTACAGGGGACGTACAATGAGCAGTTCTTC
NA	TRBV23-1	TRBJ2-2	NA	CASSQLSRLYRRTGELFF	TGCGCCAGCAGTCAACTTTCCCGACTTTACAGGAGAACCGGGGAGCTGTTTTTT
TRBD2	TRBV2	TRBJ2-1	many	CASSTGTTDYNEQFF	TGTGCCAGCTCGACCGGGACTACCGACTACAATGAGCAGTTCTTC
NA	TRBV10-1	TRBJ2-5	NA	CASSESSDSTRTQYF	TGCGCCAGCAGTGAGTCGTCAGATTCGACCCGTACCCAGTACTTC
NA	TRBV20-1	TRBJ2-5	NA	CSASGQGAQETQYF	TGCAGTGCGAGTGGGCAGGGAGCCCAAGAGACCCAGTACTTC
NA	TRBV20-1	TRBJ1-1	NA	CSASKPGEDTEAFF	TGCAGTGCTAGTAAACCCGGCGAGGACACTGAAGCTTTCTTT
NA	TRBV5-1	TRBJ1-6	many	CASSEGVSPLHF	TGCGCCAGCAGCGAAGGGGTATCGCCCCTCCACTTT
NA	TRBV7-6	TRBJ2-2	many	CASSLTVTGELFF	TGTGCCAGCAGCTTGACCGTCACCGGGGAGCTGTTTTTT
TRBD2	TRBV18	TRBJ2-3	many	CASSPPLTSGLTHTDTQYF	TGTGCCAGCTCACCACCTTTGACGTCGGGACTAACTCACACAGATACGCAGTATTTT
NA	TRBV6-5	TRBJ2-1	NA	CASLGAYNEQFF	TGTGCCAGCCTGGGGGCCTACAATGAGCAGTTCTTC
NA	TRBV28	TRBJ1-2	many	CASSGGGMVHGYTF	TGTGCCAGCAGTGGTGGAGGGATGGTTCATGGCTACACCTTC
NA	TRBV24-1	TRBJ2-1	NA	CATSDLGVGEQFF	TGTGCCACCAGTGATCTCGGTGTTGGTGAGCAGTTCTTC
NA	TRBV6-1	TRBJ2-3	many	CASRRRGTDTQYF	TGTGCCAGCAGGAGGCGGGGCACAGATACGCAGTATTTT
NA	TRBV20-1	TRBJ2-1	NA	CSARDQQGGNDEQFF	TGCAGTGCTAGAGATCAACAGGGGGGGAACGATGAGCAGTTCTTC
NA	TRBV11-2	TRBJ2-2	NA	CASSLGQSSSGELFF	TGTGCCAGCAGCTTAGGACAGTCTTCTTCCGGGGAGCTGTTTTTT
NA	TRBV2	TRBJ2-7	many	CASSRSSYEQYF	TGTGCCAGCAGTCGAAGCTCCTACGAGCAGTACTTC
TRBD1	TRBV29-1	TRBJ2-3	NA	CSVAAGTGGTDTQYF	TGCAGCGTTGCAGCCGGGACAGGGGGCACAGATACGCAGTATTTT
NA	TRBV7-3	TRBJ2-7	many	CASSSYLGYEQYF	TGTGCCAGCAGCTCGTACCTAGGCTACGAGCAGTACTTC
NA	TRBV20-1	TRBJ2-7	many	CSARDRRTPYEQYF	TGCAGTGCTAGAGATCGCAGGACACCCTACGAGCAGTACTTC
NA	TRBV18	TRBJ2-7	NA	CASSPQVDEQYF	TGTGCCAGCTCACCTCAGGTGGACGAGCAGTACTTC
NA	TRBV2	TRBJ1-5	few	CASSIDSNQPQHF	TGTGCCAGCAGTATAGACAGCAATCAGCCCCAGCATTTT
NA	TRBV20-1	TRBJ2-3	few	CSARSAVSSTDTQYF	TGCAGTGCTAGATCTGCGGTCTCAAGCACAGATACGCAGTATTTT
TRBD1	TRBV20-1	TRBJ1-3	NA	CSAREDRGLGNTIYF	TGCAGTGCTAGAGAGGACAGGGGACTTGGAAACACCATATATTTT
NA	TRBV6-5	TRBJ2-1	many	CASSFGGPYNEQFF	TGTGCCAGCAGTTTCGGGGGACCCTACAATGAGCAGTTCTTC